This T cell receptor beta chain was sequenced during a study of blood T cell repertoires in COVID-19. Study background: PBMCs, B-cell-depleted T cells, or T cells provided the cDNA or gDNA that made up the material.

The CDR3 totals 19 residues. V shed 4 bases and J 5 bases; nucleotides not matched to a gene: 15. Participants reported their clinical history, and cohort assignment relied on those reports. Within 2 weeks before study entry, exposed participants met a COVID-19 case. In the authors' workflow: Reference gene primer amplification in the assay estimated nucleated cell counts. Measured with immunoSEQ multiplex PCR; TCRdb has only the in-frame clones, and not every one. V and J calls and clone size follow that table, whereas D and trimming were derived from the DNA. The sample has about 320,000 clones, 85% seen once.

The clonotype comes from a woman in her thirties who had been exposed to COVID-19. The V and J genes are TRBV5-3 and TRBJ2-1, with 13 bases that match TRBD2. TRBV5-3 is treated as an ORF (open reading frame) with a function not yet certain. Sequencing used PBMCs or T cells enriched from blood (not recorded which). The CDR3 sequence is CARSTSARTSGSFNNEQFF. The CDR3 DNA follows: TGTGCCAGAAGCACCAGTGCCCGGACTAGCGGGAGTTTCAACAATGAGCAGTTCTTC.